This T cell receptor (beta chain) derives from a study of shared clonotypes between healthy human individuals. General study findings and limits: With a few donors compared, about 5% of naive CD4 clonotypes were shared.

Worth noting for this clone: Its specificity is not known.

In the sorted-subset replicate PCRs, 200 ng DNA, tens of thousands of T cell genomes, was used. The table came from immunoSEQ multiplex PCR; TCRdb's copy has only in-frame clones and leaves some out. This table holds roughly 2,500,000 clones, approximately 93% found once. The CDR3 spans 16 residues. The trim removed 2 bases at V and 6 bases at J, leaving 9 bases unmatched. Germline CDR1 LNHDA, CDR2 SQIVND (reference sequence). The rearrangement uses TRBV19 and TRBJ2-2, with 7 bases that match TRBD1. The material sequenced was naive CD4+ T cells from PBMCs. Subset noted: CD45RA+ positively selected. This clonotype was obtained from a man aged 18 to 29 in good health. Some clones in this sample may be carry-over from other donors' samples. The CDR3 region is CASSIRDTGVAGELFF. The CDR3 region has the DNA TGTGCCAGTAGTATAAGGGATACAGGGGTGGCCGGGGAGCTGTTTTTT.